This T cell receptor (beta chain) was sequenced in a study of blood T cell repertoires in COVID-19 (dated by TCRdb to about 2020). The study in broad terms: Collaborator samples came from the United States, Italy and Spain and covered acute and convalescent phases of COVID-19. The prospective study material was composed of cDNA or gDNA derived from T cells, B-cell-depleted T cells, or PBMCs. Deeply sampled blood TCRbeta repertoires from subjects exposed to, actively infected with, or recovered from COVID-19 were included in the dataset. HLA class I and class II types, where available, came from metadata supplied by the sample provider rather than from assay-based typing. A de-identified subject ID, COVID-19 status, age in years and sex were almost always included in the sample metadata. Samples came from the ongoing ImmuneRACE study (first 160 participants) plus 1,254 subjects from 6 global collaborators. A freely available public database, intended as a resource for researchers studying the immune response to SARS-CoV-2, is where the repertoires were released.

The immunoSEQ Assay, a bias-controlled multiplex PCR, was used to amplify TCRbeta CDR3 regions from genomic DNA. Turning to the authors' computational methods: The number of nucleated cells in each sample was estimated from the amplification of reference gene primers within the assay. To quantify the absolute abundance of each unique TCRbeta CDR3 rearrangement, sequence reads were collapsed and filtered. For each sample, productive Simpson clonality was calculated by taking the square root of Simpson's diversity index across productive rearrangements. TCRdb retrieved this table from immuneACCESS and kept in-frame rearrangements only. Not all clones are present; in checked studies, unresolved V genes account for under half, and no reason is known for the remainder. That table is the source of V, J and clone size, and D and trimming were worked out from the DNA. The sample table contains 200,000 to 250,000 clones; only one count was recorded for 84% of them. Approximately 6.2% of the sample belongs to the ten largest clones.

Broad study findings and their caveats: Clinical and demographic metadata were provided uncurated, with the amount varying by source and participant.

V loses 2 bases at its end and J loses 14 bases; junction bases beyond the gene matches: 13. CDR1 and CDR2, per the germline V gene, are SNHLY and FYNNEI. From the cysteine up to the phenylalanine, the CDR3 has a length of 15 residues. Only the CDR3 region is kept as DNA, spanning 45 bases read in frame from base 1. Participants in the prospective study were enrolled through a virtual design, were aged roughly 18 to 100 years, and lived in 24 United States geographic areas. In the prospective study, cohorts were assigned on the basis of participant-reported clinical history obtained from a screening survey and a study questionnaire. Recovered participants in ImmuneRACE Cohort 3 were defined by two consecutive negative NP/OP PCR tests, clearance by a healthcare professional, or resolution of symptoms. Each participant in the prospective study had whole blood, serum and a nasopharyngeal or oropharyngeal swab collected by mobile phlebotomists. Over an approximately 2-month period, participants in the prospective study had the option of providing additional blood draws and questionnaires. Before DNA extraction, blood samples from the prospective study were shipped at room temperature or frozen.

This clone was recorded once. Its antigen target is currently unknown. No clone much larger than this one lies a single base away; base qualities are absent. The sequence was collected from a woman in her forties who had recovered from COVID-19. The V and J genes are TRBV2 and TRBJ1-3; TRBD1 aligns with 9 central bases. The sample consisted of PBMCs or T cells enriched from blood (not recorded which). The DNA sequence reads TGTGCCAGCAGTGAAACAAGACAGGGGGGGAACGGCGTATATTTT. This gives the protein CASSETRQGGNGVYF.